The 25 T cell receptor beta chains presented below share a single source sample, sequenced in a study of blood T cell repertoires in COVID-19. Sequencing used immunoSEQ multiplex PCR; TCRdb keeps in-frame clones, though not all of them. Altogether under 200,000 clones are present, approximately 82% being singletons, with the ten largest covering 15% to 20%. The sequenced material came from PBMCs or T cells enriched from blood (not recorded which). The source of these receptors is a man aged 60 to 69 who had recovered from COVID-19.

V and J are TRBV19 and TRBJ1-1, with TRBD1 matching over 9 bases. CDR1 LNHDA and CDR2 SQIVND come from the germline V gene (reference sequence). The V gene end was trimmed by 5 bases and the J gene end by 2 bases; junction bases not matched to a gene: 9. The CDR3 sequence is 16 residues long. The CDR3 nucleotides are TGTGCCAGTAGTGTGGACAGGGGTGGTCTTAACACTGAAGCTTTCTTT. This codes for CASSVDRGGLNTEAFF.

The rearrangement joins TRBV27 to TRBJ2-7; TRBD2 aligns across 7 bases. J gave up 0 bases and V 1 base, and 3 bases lay outside the gene matches. The CDR3 runs to 15 residues. The germline V gene has CDR1 MNHEY and CDR2 SMNVEV (reference sequence). The CDR3 here is CASSLFGGGSYEQYF. CDR3 DNA sequence: TGTGCCAGCAGTTTATTTGGCGGGGGCTCCTACGAGCAGTACTTC.

The chain links TRBV6-5 to TRBJ1-2, with D tentatively TRBD1 (6 bases). Germline V gene data show CDR1 as MNHEY and CDR2 as SVGAGI. The CDR3 sequence is 16 residues long. Trimming took 0 bases from V and 4 from J, leaving 15 bases between them. The CDR3 loop reads CASSYSFQGRSYGYTF. The CDR3 DNA is TGTGCCAGCAGTTACTCGTTTCAGGGGCGCAGCTATGGCTACACCTTC.

This chain joins TRBV6-2 or TRBV6-3 and TRBJ1-2; TRBD1 might be the D (6 bases). Germline CDR1 and CDR2: MNHEY and SVGEGT. This CDR3 has 13 amino acids. V was trimmed by 5 bases and J by 4 bases, leaving 11 bases between them. This CDR3 reads CASSTGNGYGYTF. The CDR3 DNA reads TGTGCCAGCAGTACAGGGAACGGCTATGGCTACACCTTC.

Concerning this clone itself: Other DNA sequences of this sample code for an identical CDR3. The J gene is TRBJ1-4, the V gene TRBV29-1; TRBD1 agrees at 10 bases. This CDR3 has 14 residues. Losses at the gene ends were 6 bases for V and 0 bases for J; bases not matched to a gene: 1. Germline V CDR1 and CDR2: SQVTM, ANQGSEA. CDR3 amino acids: CSVGQGATNEKLFF. The CDR3 DNA reads as TGCAGCGTCGGACAGGGGGCAACTAATGAAAAACTGTTTTTT.

The genes are TRBV12-5 and TRBJ2-7; 14 nucleotides line up with TRBD2. Germline assignment: CDR1 LGHNT and CDR2 FRNRAP. The CDR3 totals 16 residues. V lost 4 bases to trimming and J lost 5 bases; unmatched junction nucleotides: 7. As DNA, the CDR3 is TGTGCTAGTGGTTCCGGGACTAGCGGGAGCCCCAACGAGCAGTACTTC. Protein: CASGSGTSGSPNEQYF.

The chain links TRBV13 to TRBJ2-7, with 7 positions matching TRBD1. The CDR3 loop spans 16 amino acids. Trimming cost V 5 bases and J 4 bases; bases outside gene matches: 14. Germline V gene lookup returns CDR1 PRHDT and CDR2 FYEKMQ (reference sequence). DNA of the CDR3: TGTGCCAGCAGCCCGAGGAGGACAGGCCCGGGGTACGAGCAGTACTTC. Its translation is CASSPRRTGPGYEQYF.

The chain links TRBV10-1 to TRBJ2-7; TRBD2 aligns across 11 bases. CDR3 length: 16 amino acids. J gave up 1 base and V 3 bases, and 5 bases lay outside the gene matches. CDR1 and CDR2 (germline): WNHNN, SYGVQD (reference sequence). The CDR3 DNA sequence: TGCGCCAGCAGTGAACAGACTAGCGGGATTTCCTACGAGCAGTACTTC. This translates into CASSEQTSGISYEQYF.

The chain employs TRBV19 and TRBJ1-6; D not certain. The CDR3 sequence is 15 residues long. CDR1 and CDR2 from the germline V gene are LNHDA and SQIVND (reference sequence). The ends were cut back, 4 bases at V and 0 bases at J, with 7 bases in the middle. CDR3 in amino acids: CASSKTSSYNSPLHF. The CDR3 region has the DNA TGTGCCAGTAGTAAAACCAGCTCCTATAATTCACCCCTCCACTTT.

The V call is TRBV5-1, the J call TRBJ1-2; 8 bases agree with TRBD1. The length of the CDR3 is 15 residues. Germline loops: CDR1 SGHRS, CDR2 YFSETQ. The trim removed 0 bases at V and 8 bases at J, leaving 9 bases unmatched. The CDR3 bases are TGCGCCAGCAGCTTGGGGACAGGGACGGTTTGGGGCTACACCTTC. Amino acids: CASSLGTGTVWGYTF.

V is TRBV7-9 and J is TRBJ2-1, with 7 bases aligning to TRBD1. V lost 7 bases to trimming and J lost 9 bases; unmatched junction nucleotides: 12. The CDR3 sequence is 14 residues long. CDR1 and CDR2 from the germline V gene are SEHNR and FQNEAQ (reference sequence). CDR3 in DNA: TGTGCCAGCACCCTCACACAGGGGATAGGTGAGCAGTTCTTC. It codes for CASTLTQGIGEQFF.

This chain uses TRBV19 with TRBJ1-1, with 7 bases aligning to TRBD1. Germline lookup yields CDR1 LNHDA and CDR2 SQIVND (reference sequence). Unmatched junction bases numbered 18, after V lost 6 bases and J lost 5 bases. The CDR3 covers 17 residues. The CDR3 loop reads CASRASQGLSGGTEAFF. The CDR3 DNA is TGTGCCAGTAGAGCTTCTCAGGGACTTTCAGGGGGTACTGAAGCTTTCTTT.

This chain connects TRBV19 to TRBJ1-3, with D possibly TRBD1 on 6 matching bases. The CDR3 consists of 14 residues. The V end lost 7 bases, the J end lost 0 bases, and 10 bases lay between the germline ends. The germline CDR1 and CDR2 sequences are LNHDA and SQIVND (reference sequence). For the CDR3, the DNA is TGTGCCAGTAAGAAGGGGGTCTCTGGAAACACCATATATTTT. Translated: CASKKGVSGNTIYF. Full variable domain (remainder filled in from reference TRBV19 and TRBJ1-3): DGGITQSPKYLFRKEGQNVTLSCEQNLNHDAMYWYRQDPGQGLRLIYYSQIVNDFQKGDIAEGYSVSREKKESFPLTVTSAQKNPTAFYLCASKKGVSGNTIYFGEGSWLTVV.

This chain links TRBV28 with TRBJ1-4, with D hard to call. The V end lost 7 bases, the J end lost 11 bases, and 23 bases lay between the germline ends. The germline gives CDR1 MDHEN, CDR2 SYDVKM. The CDR3 sequence is 15 residues long. CDR3 protein: CASTDTSTPLFKLFF. The DNA of the CDR3 is TGTGCCAGCACAGACACCTCGACACCCTTGTTTAAACTGTTTTTT.

The table lists this clone with many counts. The chain links TRBV6-4 to TRBJ2-3; 12 nucleotides agree with TRBD1. Germline trimming cut 1 base from V and 3 bases from J; bases unmatched to any gene: 2. The CDR3 runs to 16 residues. CDR1 is MRHNA, CDR2 SNTAGT, per germline. The CDR3 DNA follows: TGTGCCAGCAGTGACTTGGGACAGGGGGCTACAGATACGCAGTATTTT. It specifies CASSDLGQGATDTQYF.

The gene calls are TRBV29-1 and TRBJ2-2; 10 bases map to TRBD1. The junction had 3 bases not matched to a gene; V was cut back by 4 bases and J by 7 bases. The germline V gene encodes CDR1 SQVTM and CDR2 ANQGSEA. The CDR3 is 13 amino acids. The CDR3 DNA is TGCAGCGTTGGGGGACAGGGGATCGGGGAGCTGTTTTTT. It translates to CSVGGQGIGELFF.

CDR3 sequence (DNA): TGTGCCAGCAGCCAACGGGGGGATTACAATGAGCAGTTCTTC. Protein product: CASSQRGDYNEQFF. The chain combines TRBV3-1 (or the pseudogene TRBV3-2) with TRBJ2-1, with 7 positions matching TRBD2. Looked up from germline, CDR1 is LGHDT and CDR2 is YNNKEL (reference sequence). The CDR3 sequence is 14 residues long. The ends lost 2 bases at V and 4 bases at J; junction bases unmatched: 2.

V gene TRBV18 combines with J gene TRBJ1-1, with D uncertain. Germline V CDR1 and CDR2: KGHSH, LQKENI. V shed 1 base and J shed 11 bases, with 14 bases lying between them. The length of the CDR3 is 13 residues. The CDR3 DNA reads as TGTGCCAGCTCACCACGGGCCGCAAATCAGGCTTTCTTT. It codes for CASSPRAANQAFF.

This clone was seen only once. V and J are TRBV19 and TRBJ2-6; 10 bases agree with TRBD1. The CDR3 extends over 16 amino acids. V dropped 7 bases and J dropped 2; count of bases not matched to a gene: 5. Germline V gives CDR1 LNHDA, CDR2 SQIVND (reference sequence). In DNA form, the CDR3 reads TGTGCCAGTAACGGACAGGGGGGGGCTGGGGCCAACGTCCTGACTTTC. Amino acid sequence: CASNGQGGAGANVLTF.

J is TRBJ2-3 and V is TRBV27, with D possibly TRBD1 on 5 matching bases. The germline V gene encodes CDR1 MNHEY and CDR2 SMNVEV (reference sequence). Trimming pared 3 bases from V and 5 bases from J, leaving 9 bases between. This CDR3 spans 13 amino acids. CDR3 nucleotides: TGTGCCAGCAGTTTCAGGGTTGGAGATACGCAGTATTTT. Amino acid sequence: CASSFRVGDTQYF.

J is TRBJ1-2 and V is TRBV27; 7 positions match TRBD1. V trimming: 6 bases; J trimming: 4 bases; junction bases outside the gene matches: 5. CDR3 length: 13 residues. CDR1 and CDR2 (germline): MNHEY, SMNVEV (reference sequence). CDR3 amino acids: CASREQGIYGYTF. As DNA, the CDR3 is TGTGCCAGCAGGGAACAGGGGATCTATGGCTACACCTTC.

This chain uses TRBV2 with TRBJ1-1; 11 bases line up with TRBD1. V trimming: 0 bases; J trimming: 5 bases; junction bases outside the gene matches: 5. The CDR3 consists of 16 residues. Germline V gene lookup returns CDR1 SNHLY and CDR2 FYNNEI. The CDR3 DNA is TGTGCCAGCAGTGAAGCCCCGGGACAGGGGGGGACTGAAGCTTTCTTT. This gives the protein CASSEAPGQGGTEAFF.

V gene TRBV5-6 combines with J gene TRBJ2-1, with D maybe TRBD1 (8 bases). The germline V gene has CDR1 SGHDT and CDR2 YYEEEE. This CDR3 is 15 amino acids long. The V gene lost 4 bases and the J gene lost 6 bases, with 17 bases spanning the gap. The CDR3 sequence is CASSPPQGEGNEQFF. The CDR3, as DNA: TGTGCCAGCAGCCCACCACAGGGGGAGGGCAATGAGCAGTTCTTC.

This clone appeared a single time. The J gene is TRBJ2-7, the V gene TRBV6-5; 7 bases match TRBD2. The trim removed 8 bases at V and 6 bases at J, leaving 10 bases unmatched. The CDR3 is 13 amino acids. In germline, CDR1 is MNHEY, CDR2 SVGAGI. DNA for the CDR3: TGTGCCAGCCAGTTGGGGGGAGGGTTCGAGCAGTACTTC. Protein sequence: CASQLGGGFEQYF.

The table lists this clone with many counts. The rearrangement uses TRBV5-1 and TRBJ2-2, with 8 bases lining up with TRBD2. This CDR3 is built from 14 residues. With 7 bases clipped from V and 0 bases from J, the junction kept 2 bases outside the gene matches. Germline V lookup: CDR1 SGHRS, CDR2 YFSETQ. The CDR3 loop is CASSGLANTGELFF. CDR3 nucleotides: TGCGCCAGCTCGGGACTAGCGAACACCGGGGAGCTGTTTTTT.